Included here is one TCR beta chain sequence, with context. As originally analysed: Estimation of nucleated cell counts was performed using reference gene primer amplification. Profiling relied on immunoSEQ multiplex PCR, and the TCRdb table lists in-frame clones only, not all of them. The D gene and trimming were derived from the DNA, and the V and J assignments and clone size from that table. Among about 260,000 clones listed, roughly 90% were seen once. CDR1 is SGHTA, CDR2 FQGTGA, per germline. There are 13 residues in the CDR3. V dropped 2 bases and J dropped 7 bases, with 9 bases sitting between them. The data belong to a study of blood T cell repertoires in COVID-19. Study in general: The origin of the acute and convalescent COVID-19 samples was the United States, Italy and Spain. The analysed material was cDNA or gDNA that came from T cells, B-cell-depleted T cells, or PBMCs.

The TCR comes from a man in his sixties who had recovered from COVID-19. The source material was peripheral blood. The genes are TRBV7-3 and TRBJ2-1; D is unclear. CDR3 sequence reads: CASSLGPENEQFF. CDR3 coding DNA: TGTGCCAGCAGCTTAGGGCCAGAGAATGAGCAGTTCTTC. The full variable domain, in which reference TRBV7-3 and TRBJ2-1 provide the parts outside the CDR3, is GAGVSQTPSNKVTEKGKYVELRCDPISGHTALYWYRQSLGQGPEFLIYFQGTGAADDSGLPNDRFFAVRPEGSVSTLKIQRTERGDSAVYLCASSLGPENEQFFGPGTRLTVL.